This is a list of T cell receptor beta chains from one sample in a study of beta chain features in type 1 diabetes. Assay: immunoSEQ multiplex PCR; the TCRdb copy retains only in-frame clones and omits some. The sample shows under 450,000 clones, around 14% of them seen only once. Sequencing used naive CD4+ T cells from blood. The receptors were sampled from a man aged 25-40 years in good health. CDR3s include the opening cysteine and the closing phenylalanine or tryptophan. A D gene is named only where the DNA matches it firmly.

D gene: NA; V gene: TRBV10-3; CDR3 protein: CAIGPRQSGTDTQYF
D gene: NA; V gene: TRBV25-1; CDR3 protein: CASSEFGDSGANVLTF
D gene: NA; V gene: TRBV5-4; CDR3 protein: CASSPPGGQPQHF
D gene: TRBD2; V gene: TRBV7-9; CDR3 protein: CASSYLGAGASTDTQYF
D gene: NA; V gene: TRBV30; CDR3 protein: CAWSVRPASTDTQYF
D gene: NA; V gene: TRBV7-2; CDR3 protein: CASSFLGGITNEKLFF
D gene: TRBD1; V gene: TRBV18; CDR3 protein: CASSPPTGISYNEQFF
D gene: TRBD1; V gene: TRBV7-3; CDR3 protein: CASSSSGQGSYGYTF
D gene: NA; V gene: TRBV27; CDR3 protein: CASSFEDEQYF
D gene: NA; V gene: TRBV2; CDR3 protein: CASSEEWSNEQFF
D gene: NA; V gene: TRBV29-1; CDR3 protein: CSARSVNTEAFF
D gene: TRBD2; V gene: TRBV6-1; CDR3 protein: CASSEPSGRALEELFF
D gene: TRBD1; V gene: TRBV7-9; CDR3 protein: CASSLGRRTGADTQYF
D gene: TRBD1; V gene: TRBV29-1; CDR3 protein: CSVDPLQGTSEAFF
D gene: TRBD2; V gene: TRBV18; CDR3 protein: CASSPLAGESYNEQFF
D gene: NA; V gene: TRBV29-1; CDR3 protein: CSVGWQELIYGYTF
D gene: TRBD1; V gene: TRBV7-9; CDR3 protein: CASSFYGTGAAGSNQPQHF
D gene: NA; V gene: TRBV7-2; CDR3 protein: CASSSTGSEQFF
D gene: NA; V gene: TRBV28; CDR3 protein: CASIMTGEAFF
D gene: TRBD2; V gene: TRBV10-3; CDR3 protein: CAISEGTSGSYEQYF
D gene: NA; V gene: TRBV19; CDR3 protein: CASSPTRPANEQFF
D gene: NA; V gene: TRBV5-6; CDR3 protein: CASSLEVAFNTEAFF
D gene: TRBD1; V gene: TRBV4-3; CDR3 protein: CASSQDRGPGELFF
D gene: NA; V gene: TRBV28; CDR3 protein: CASSFYGGRGTEAFF
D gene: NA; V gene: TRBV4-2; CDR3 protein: CASSQDRIQAQETQYF
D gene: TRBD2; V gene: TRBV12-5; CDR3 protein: CASGLSLLAGGLETQYF
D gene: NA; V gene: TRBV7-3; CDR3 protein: CASSLTPNYGYTF
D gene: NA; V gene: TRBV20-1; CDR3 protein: CSASWQETQYF
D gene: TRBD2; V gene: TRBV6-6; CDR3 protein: CASSSKRGGPEQYF
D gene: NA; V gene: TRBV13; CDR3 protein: CASKIGSEQYF
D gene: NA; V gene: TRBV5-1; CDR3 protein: CASSLRTQETQYF
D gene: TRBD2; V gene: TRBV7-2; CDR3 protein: CASSRISSGGFYEQYF
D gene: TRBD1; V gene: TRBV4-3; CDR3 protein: CASSQEGTGVETQYF
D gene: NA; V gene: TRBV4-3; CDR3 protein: CASSQEVGRRYPIYGYTF
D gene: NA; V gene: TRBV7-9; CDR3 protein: CASSPSGAYEQYF
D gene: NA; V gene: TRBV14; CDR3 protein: CASSHVPGQETQYF
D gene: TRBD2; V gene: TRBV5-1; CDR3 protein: CASSQDGTSGNNEQFF
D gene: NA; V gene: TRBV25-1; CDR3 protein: CASSESVGPGELFF
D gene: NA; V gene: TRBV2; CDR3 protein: CASSEDRPGAYEQYF
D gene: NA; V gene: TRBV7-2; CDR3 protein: CASSLERAAGNTIYF
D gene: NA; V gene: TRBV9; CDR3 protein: CASSVGHMNTEAFF
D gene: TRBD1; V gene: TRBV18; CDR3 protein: CASSTGQVSEQYF
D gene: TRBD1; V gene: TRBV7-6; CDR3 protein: CASSLADRGQVDTQYF
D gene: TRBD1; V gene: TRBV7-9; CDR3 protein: CASRSRDSSYNEQFF
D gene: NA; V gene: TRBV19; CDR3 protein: CASSPLDLSYNEQFF
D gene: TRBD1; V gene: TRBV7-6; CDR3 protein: CASSPGQGTDTQYF
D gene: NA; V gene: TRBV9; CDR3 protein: CASSVEGSSTDTQYF
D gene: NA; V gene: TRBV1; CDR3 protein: CTSSQGDGDTQYF
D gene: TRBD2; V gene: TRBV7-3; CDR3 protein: CASSLTGTSVRTGELFF
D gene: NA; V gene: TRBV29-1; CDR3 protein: CSAVDRSSSYEQYF
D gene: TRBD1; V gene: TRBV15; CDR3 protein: CATSRLDRDDQPQHF
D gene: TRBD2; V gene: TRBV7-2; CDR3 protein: CASSTGLAATSSYNEQFF
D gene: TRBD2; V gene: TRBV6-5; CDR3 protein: CASSHLAGARNEQFF
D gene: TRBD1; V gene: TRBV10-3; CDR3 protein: CAISSRQGTYNEQFF